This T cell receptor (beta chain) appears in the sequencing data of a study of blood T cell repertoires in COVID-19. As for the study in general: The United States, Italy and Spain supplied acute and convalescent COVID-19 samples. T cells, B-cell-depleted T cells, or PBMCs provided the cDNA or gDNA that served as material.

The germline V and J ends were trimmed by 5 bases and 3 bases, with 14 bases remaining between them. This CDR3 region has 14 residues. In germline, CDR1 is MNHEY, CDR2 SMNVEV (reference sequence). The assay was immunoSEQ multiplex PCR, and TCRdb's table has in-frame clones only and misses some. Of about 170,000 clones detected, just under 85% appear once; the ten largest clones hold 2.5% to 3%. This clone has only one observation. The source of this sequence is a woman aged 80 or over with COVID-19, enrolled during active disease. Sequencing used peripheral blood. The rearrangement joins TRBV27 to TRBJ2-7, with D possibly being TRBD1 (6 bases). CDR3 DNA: TGTGCCAGCAGTCCTGACAGGCCGAACTACGAGCAGTACTTC. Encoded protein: CASSPDRPNYEQYF.